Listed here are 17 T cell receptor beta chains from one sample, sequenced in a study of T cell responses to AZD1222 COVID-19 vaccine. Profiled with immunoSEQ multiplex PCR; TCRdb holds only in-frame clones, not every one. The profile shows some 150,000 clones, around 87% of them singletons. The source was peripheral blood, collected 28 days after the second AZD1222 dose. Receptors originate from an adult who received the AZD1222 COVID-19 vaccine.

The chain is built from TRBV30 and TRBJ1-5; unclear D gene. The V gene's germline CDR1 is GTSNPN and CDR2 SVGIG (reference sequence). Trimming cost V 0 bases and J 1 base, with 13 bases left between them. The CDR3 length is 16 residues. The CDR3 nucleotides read TGTGCCTGGAGTGTTAGTCTAGGGTTGAGCAATCAGCCCCAGCATTTT. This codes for CAWSVSLGLSNQPQHF.

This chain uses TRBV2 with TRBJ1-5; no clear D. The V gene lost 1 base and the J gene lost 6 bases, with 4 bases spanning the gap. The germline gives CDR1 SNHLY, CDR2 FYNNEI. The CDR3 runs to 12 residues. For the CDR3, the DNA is TGTGCCAGCAGTGAAGGAGTTCAGCCCCAGCATTTT. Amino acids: CASSEGVQPQHF.

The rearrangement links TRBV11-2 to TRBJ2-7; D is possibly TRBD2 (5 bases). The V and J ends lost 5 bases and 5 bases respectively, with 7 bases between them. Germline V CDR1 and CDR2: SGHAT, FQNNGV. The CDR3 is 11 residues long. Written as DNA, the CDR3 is TGTGCCAGCAGCCAGAGGGACGAGCAGTACTTC. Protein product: CASSQRDEQYF.

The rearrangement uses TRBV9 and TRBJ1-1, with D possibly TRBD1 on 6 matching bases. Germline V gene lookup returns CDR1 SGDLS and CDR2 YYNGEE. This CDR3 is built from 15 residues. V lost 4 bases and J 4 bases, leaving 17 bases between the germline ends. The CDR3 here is CASSPQGGQATEAFF. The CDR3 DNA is TGTGCCAGCAGCCCCCAAGGGGGGCAGGCCACTGAAGCTTTCTTT.

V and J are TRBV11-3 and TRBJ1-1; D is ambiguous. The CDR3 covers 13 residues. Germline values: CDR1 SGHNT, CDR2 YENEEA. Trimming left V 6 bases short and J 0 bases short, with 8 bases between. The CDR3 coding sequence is TGTGCCAGCAGTAACAACTTGAACACTGAAGCTTTCTTT. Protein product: CASSNNLNTEAFF.

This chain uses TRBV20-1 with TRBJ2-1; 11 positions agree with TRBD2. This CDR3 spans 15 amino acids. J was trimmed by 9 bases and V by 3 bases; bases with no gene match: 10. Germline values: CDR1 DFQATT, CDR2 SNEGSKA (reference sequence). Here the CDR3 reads CSASDSGGVNGEQFF. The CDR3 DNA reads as TGCAGTGCTAGTGATAGCGGGGGGGTCAACGGTGAGCAGTTCTTC.

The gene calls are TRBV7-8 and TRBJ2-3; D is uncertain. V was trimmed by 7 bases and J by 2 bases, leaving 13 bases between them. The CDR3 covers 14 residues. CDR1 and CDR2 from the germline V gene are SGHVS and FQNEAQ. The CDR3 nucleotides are TGTGCCAGCACCCCGGACGGCCTCACAGATACGCAGTATTTT. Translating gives CASTPDGLTDTQYF.

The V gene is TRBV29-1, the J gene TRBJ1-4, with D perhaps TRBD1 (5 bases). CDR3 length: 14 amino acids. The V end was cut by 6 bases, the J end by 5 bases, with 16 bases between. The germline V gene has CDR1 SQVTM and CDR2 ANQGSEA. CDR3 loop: CSVRRGGGNEKLFF. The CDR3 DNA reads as TGCAGCGTCCGAAGGGGAGGTGGGAATGAAAAACTGTTTTTT. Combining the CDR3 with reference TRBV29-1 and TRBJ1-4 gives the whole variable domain SAVISQKPSRDICQRGTSLTIQCQVDSQVTMMFWYRQQPGQSLTLIATANQGSEATYESGFVIDKFPISRPNLTFSTLTVSNMSPEDSSIYLCSVRRGGGNEKLFFGSGTQLSVL.

The CDR3 region has the DNA TGTGCCAGCACCGAAGAGAGGGATCAGCCCCAGCATTTT. Its protein is CASTEERDQPQHF. V gene TRBV5-4 combines with J gene TRBJ1-5; D ambiguous. The CDR3 loop spans 13 amino acids. V was clipped by 6 bases and J by 5 bases, with 12 bases between them. Germline CDR1 reads SGHNT; CDR2 reads YYREEE (reference sequence).

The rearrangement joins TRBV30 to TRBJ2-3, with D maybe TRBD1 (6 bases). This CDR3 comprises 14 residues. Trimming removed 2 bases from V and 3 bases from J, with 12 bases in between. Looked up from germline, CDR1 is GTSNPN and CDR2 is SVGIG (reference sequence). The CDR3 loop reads CAWSQGSATDTQYF. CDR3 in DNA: TGTGCCTGGAGTCAGGGGAGTGCTACAGATACGCAGTATTTT.

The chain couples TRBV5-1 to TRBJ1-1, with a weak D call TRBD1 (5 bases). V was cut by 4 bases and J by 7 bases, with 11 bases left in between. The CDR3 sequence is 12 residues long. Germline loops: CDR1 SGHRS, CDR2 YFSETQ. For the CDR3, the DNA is TGCGCCAGCAGCATTGATGGGGGTGAAGCTTTCTTT. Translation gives CASSIDGGEAFF. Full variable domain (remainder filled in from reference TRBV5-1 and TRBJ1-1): KAGVTQTPRYLIKTRGQQVTLSCSPISGHRSVSWYQQTPGQGLQFLFEYFSETQRNKGNFPGRFSGRQFSNSRSEMNVSTLELGDSALYLCASSIDGGEAFFGQGTRLTVV.

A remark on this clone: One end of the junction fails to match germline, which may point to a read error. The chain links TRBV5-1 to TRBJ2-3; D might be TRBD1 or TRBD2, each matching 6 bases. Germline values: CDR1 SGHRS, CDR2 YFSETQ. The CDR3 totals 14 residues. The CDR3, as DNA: TGCGCGAGCACCAAGGGGGGCGGCACAGATACGCAGTATTTT. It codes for CASTKGGGTDTQYF.

DNA of the CDR3: TGCGCCAACACTCTCATTAGGACAGGGGAGGGCGATGGCTACACCTTC. It encodes CANTLIRTGEGDGYTF. V and J are TRBV4-1 and TRBJ1-2; 9 bases align to TRBD1. Germline CDR1 is MGHRA and CDR2 is YSYEKL. The CDR3 consists of 16 residues. Germline trimming cut 10 bases from V and 6 bases from J; bases unmatched to any gene: 18.

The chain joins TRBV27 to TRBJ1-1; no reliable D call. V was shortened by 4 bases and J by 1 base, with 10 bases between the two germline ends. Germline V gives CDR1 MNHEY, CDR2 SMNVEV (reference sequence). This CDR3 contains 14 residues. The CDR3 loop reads CASSSRIGNTEAFF. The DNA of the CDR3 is TGTGCCAGCAGTTCACGTATTGGGAACACTGAAGCTTTCTTT.

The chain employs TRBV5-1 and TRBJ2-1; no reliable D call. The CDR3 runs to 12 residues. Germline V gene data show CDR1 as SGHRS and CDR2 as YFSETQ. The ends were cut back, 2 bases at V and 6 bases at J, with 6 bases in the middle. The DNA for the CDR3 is TGCGCCAGCAGCTTTAACTCCAATGAGCAGTTCTTC. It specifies CASSFNSNEQFF.

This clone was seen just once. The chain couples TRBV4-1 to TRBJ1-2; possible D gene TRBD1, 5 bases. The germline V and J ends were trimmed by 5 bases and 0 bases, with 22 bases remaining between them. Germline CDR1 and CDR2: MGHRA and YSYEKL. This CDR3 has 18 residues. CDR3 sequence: CASSLQGGKGRSNYGYTF. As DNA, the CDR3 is TGCGCCAGCAGCTTGCAAGGTGGAAAGGGGAGATCTAACTATGGCTACACCTTC.

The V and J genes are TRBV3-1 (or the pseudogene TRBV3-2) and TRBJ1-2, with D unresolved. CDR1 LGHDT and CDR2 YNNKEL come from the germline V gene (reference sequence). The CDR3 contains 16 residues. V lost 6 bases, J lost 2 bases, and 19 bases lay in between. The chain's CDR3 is CASSPRAGVGNYGYTF. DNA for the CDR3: TGTGCCAGCAGTCCACGGGCCGGGGTAGGGAACTATGGCTACACCTTC.